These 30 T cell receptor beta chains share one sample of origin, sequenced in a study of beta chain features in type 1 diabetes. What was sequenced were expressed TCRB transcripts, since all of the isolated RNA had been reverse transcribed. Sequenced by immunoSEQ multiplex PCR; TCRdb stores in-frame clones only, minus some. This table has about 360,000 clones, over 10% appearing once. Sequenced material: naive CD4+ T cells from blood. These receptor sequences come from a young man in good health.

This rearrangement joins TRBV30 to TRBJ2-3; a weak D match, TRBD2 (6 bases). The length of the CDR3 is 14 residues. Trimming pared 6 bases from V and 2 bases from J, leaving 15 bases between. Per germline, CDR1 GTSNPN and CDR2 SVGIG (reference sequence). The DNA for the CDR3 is TGTGCCTGCCAGGGAGGAGTTCTCACAGATACGCAGTATTTT. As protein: CACQGGVLTDTQYF.

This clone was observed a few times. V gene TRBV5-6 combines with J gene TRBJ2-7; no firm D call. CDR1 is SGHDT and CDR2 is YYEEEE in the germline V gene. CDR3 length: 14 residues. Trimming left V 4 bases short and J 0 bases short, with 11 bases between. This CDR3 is CASSPTDTSYEQYF. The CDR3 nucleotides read TGTGCCAGCAGCCCGACTGATACCTCCTACGAGCAGTACTTC.

The CDR3 loop reads CASSLLGRSDQPQHF. The DNA of the CDR3 is TGTGCCAGCAGCTTGTTGGGGCGGTCGGATCAGCCCCAGCATTTT. The rearrangement uses TRBV5-6 and TRBJ1-5; tentatively, D is TRBD1 (5 bases). V was shortened by 1 base and J by 5 bases, with 13 bases between the two germline ends. In germline, CDR1 is SGHDT, CDR2 YYEEEE. The CDR3 consists of 15 residues.

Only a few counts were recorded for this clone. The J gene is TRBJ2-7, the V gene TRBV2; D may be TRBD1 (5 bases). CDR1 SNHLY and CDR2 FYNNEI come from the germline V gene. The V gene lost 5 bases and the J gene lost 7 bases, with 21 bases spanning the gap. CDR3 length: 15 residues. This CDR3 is CASSTDGVRAEEQYF. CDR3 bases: TGTGCCAGCAGTACGGATGGGGTCAGGGCAGAGGAGCAGTACTTC. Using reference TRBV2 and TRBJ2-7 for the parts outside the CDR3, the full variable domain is EPEVTQTPSHQVTQMGQEVILRCVPISNHLYFYWYRQILGQKVEFLVSFYNNEISEKSEIFDDQFSVERPDGSNFTLKIRSTKLEDSAMYFCASSTDGVRAEEQYFGPGTRLTVT.

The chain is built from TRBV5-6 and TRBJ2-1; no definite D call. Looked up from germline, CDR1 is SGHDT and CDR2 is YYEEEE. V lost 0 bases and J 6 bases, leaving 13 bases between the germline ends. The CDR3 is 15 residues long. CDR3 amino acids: CASSLDYRTGNEQFF. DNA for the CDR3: TGTGCCAGCAGCTTGGACTACCGTACGGGCAATGAGCAGTTCTTC.

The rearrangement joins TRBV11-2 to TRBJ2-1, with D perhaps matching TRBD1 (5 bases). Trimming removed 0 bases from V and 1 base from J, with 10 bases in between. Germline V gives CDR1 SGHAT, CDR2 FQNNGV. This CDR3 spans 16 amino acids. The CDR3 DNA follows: TGTGCCAGCAGCTTAGATGGGGCAGGGTCCTACAATGAGCAGTTCTTC. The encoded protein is CASSLDGAGSYNEQFF. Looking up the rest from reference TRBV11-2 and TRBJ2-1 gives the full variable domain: EAGVAQSPRYKIIEKRQSVAFWCNPISGHATLYWYQQILGQGPKLLIQFQNNGVVDDSQLPKDRFSAERLKGVDSTLKIQPAKLEDSAVYLCASSLDGAGSYNEQFFGPGTRLTVL.

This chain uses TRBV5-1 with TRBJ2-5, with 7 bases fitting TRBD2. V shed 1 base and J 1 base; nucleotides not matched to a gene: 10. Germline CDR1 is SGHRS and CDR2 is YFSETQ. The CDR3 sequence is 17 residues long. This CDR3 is CASSLSLSRGTQETQYF. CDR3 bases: TGCGCCAGCAGCTTGTCCTTGTCGCGGGGGACCCAAGAGACCCAGTACTTC.

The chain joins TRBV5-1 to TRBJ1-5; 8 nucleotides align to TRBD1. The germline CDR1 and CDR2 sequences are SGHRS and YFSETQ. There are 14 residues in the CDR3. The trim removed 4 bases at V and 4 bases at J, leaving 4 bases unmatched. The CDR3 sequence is CASSAGTGNQPQHF. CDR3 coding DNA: TGCGCCAGCAGCGCCGGGACAGGTAATCAGCCCCAGCATTTT.

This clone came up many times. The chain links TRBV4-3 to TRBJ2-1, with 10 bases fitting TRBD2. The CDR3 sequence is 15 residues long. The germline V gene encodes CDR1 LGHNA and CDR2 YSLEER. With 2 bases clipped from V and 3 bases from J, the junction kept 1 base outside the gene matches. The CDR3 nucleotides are TGCGCCAGCAGCCAACGGACTAGCGGCTACAATGAGCAGTTCTTC. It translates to CASSQRTSGYNEQFF.

The CDR3 DNA reads as TGTGCCATCGATAGGGACAGCTCCTACAATGAGCAGTTCTTC. This encodes CAIDRDSSYNEQFF. The chain links TRBV5-4 to TRBJ2-1; TRBD1 aligns across 7 bases. V shed 9 bases, J shed 0 bases, and the junction held 6 bases outside the gene matches. The CDR3 is 14 amino acids. Germline V gene data show CDR1 as SGHNT and CDR2 as YYREEE (reference sequence).

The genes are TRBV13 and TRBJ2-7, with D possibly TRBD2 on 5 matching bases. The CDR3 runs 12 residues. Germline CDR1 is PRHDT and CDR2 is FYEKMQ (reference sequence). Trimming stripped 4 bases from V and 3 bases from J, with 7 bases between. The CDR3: CASSSADYEQYF. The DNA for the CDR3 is TGTGCCAGCAGCTCAGCGGACTACGAGCAGTACTTC.

The CDR3: CASSLGGLYNEQFF. CDR3 nucleotides: TGTGCCAGCAGCTTAGGTGGCCTTTACAATGAGCAGTTCTTC. V and J are TRBV7-2 and TRBJ2-1; D gene uncertain. CDR1 is SGHTA, CDR2 FQGNSA, per germline. Trimming cost V 1 base and J 4 bases, with 8 bases left between them. The CDR3 is 14 amino acids.

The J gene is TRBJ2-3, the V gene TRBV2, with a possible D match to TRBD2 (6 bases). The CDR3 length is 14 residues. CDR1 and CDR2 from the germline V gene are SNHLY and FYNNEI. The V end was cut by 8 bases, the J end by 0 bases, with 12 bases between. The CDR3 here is CASGHRESTDTQYF. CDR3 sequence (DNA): TGTGCCAGCGGACACCGGGAGAGCACAGATACGCAGTATTTT.

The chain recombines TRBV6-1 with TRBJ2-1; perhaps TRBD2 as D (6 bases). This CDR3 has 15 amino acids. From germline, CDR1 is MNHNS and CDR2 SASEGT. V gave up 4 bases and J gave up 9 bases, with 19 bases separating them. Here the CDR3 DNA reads TGTGCCAGCAGTGTCTTTCCGGGACTCGGGGGTGAGCAGTTCTTC. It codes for CASSVFPGLGGEQFF.

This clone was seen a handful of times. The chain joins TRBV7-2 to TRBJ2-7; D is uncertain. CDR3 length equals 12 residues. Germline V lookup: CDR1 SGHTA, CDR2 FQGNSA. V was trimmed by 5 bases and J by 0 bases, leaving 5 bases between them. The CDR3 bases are TGTGCCAGCAGCACGAGCTCCTACGAGCAGTACTTC. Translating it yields CASSTSSYEQYF.

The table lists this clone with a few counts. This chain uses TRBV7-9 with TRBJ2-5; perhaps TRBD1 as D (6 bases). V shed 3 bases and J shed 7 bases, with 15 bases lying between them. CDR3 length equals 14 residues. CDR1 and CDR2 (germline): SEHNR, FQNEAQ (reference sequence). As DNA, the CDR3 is TGTGCCAGCAGCTTTGGACAGACCCATGGGACCCAGTACTTC. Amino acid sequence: CASSFGQTHGTQYF. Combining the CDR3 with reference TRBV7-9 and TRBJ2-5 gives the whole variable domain DTGVSQNPRHKITKRGQNVTFRCDPISEHNRLYWYRQTLGQGPEFLTYFQNEAQLEKSRLLSDRFSAERPKGSFSTLEIQRTEQGDSAMYLCASSFGQTHGTQYFGPGTRLLVL.

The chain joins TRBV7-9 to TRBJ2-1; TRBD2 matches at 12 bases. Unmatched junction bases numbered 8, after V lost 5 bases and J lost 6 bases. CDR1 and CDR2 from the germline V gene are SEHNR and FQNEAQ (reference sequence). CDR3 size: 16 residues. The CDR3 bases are TGTGCCAGCAGCCTCCCGGGACTAGCGGGTACCAATGAGCAGTTCTTC. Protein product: CASSLPGLAGTNEQFF.

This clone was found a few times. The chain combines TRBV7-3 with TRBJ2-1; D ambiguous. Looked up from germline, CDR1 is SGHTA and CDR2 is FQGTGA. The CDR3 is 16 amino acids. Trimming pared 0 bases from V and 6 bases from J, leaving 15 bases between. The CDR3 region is CASSLTRDSGLNEQFF. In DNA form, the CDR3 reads TGTGCCAGCAGCTTAACGCGCGACTCCGGCCTCAATGAGCAGTTCTTC.

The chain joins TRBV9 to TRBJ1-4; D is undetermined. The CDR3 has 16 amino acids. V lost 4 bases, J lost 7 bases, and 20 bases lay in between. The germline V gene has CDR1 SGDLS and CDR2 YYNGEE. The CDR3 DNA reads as TGTGCCAGCAGCCCTAGCTACGGGGTGGGCGGTGAAAAACTGTTTTTT. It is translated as CASSPSYGVGGEKLFF.

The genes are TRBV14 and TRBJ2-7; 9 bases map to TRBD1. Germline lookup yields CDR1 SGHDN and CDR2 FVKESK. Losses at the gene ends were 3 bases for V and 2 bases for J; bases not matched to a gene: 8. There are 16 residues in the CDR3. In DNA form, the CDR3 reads TGTGCCAGCAGCCAGAACCGAGGGACAGGGCCCTACGAGCAGTACTTC. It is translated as CASSQNRGTGPYEQYF.

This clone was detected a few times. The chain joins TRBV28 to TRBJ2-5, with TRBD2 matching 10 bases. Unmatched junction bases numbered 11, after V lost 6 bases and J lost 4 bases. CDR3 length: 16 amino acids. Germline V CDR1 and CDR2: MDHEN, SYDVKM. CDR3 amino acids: CASSPASGGYRETQYF. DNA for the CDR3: TGTGCCAGCAGCCCAGCTAGCGGGGGTTACCGAGAGACCCAGTACTTC. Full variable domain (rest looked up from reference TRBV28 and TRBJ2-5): DVKVTQSSRYLVKRTGEKVFLECVQDMDHENMFWYRQDPGLGLRLIYFSYDVKMKEKGDIPEGYSVSREKKERFSLILESASTNQTSMYLCASSPASGGYRETQYFGPGTRLLVL.

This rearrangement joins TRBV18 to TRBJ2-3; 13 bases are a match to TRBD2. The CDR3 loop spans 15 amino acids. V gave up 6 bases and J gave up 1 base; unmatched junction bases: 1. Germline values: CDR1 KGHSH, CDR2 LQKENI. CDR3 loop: CASSGTSGGTDTQYF. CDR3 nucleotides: TGTGCCAGCTCGGGGACTAGCGGGGGCACAGATACGCAGTATTTT. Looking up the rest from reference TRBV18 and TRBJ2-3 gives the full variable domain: NAGVMQNPRHLVRRRGQEARLRCSPMKGHSHVYWYRQLPEEGLKFMVYLQKENIIDESGMPKERFSAEFPKEGPSILRIQQVVRGDSAAYFCASSGTSGGTDTQYFGPGTRLTVL.

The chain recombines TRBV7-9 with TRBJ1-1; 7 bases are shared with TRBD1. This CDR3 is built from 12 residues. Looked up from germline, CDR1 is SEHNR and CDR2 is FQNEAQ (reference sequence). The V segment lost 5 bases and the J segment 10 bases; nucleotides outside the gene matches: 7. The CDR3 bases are TGTGCCAGCAGCATCCAGACAGGGCCAGCTTTCTTT. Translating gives CASSIQTGPAFF.

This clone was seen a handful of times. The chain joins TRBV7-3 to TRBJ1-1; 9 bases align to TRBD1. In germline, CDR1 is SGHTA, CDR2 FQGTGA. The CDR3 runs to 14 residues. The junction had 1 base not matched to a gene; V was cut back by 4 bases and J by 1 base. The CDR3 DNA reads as TGTGCCAGCAGCTCACAGGGGGCGAACACTGAAGCTTTCTTT. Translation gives CASSSQGANTEAFF.

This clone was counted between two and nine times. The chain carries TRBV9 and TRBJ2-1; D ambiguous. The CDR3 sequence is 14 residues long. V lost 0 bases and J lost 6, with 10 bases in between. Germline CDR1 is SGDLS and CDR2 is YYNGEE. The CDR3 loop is CASSVVQLSNEQFF. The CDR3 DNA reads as TGTGCCAGCAGCGTAGTACAGTTGAGCAATGAGCAGTTCTTC.

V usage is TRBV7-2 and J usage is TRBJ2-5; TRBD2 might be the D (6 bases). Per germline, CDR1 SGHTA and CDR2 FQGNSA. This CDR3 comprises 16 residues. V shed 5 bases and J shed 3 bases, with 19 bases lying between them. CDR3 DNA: TGTGCCAGCAGCCAATCTCGGAGGGATGCTAAAGAGACCCAGTACTTC. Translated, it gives CASSQSRRDAKETQYF.

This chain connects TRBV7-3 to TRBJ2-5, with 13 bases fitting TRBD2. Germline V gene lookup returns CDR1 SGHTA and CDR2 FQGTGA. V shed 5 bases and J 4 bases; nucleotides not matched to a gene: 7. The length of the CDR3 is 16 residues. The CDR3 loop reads CASSVTSGGAGETQYF. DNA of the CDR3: TGTGCCAGCAGCGTCACTAGCGGGGGGGCTGGAGAGACCCAGTACTTC.

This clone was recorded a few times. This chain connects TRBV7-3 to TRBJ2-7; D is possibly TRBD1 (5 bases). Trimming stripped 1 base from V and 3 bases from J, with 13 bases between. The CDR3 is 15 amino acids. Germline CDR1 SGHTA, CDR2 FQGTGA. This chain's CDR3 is CASSLIGGRDYEQYF. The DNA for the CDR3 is TGTGCCAGCAGCTTAATTGGTGGCAGGGACTACGAGCAGTACTTC.

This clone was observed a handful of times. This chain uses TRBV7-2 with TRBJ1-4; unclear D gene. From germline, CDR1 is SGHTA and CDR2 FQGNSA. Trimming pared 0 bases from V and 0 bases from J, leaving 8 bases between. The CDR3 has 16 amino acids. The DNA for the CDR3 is TGTGCCAGCAGCTTAGCTACCGCGGCAACTAATGAAAAACTGTTTTTT. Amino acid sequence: CASSLATAATNEKLFF.

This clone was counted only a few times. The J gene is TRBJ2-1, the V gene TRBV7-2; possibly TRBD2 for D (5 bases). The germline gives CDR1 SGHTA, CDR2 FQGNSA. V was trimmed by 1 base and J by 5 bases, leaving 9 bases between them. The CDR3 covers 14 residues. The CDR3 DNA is TGTGCCAGCAGCTTAGTTGGAGGAGACAATGAGCAGTTCTTC. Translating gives CASSLVGGDNEQFF.